The 9 T cell receptor beta chains listed next were all sequenced from one sample in a study of shared clonotypes between healthy human individuals. Libraries were prepared by immunoSEQ multiplex PCR; TCRdb keeps only in-frame clonotypes and omits some of them. This sample yields roughly 500,000 clones, of which 96% are seen a single time; roughly 0.06% belongs to the top ten. The sequencing input was naive CD4+ T cells sorted from blood. Subset given: CD45RA+ positively selected. The source is a woman aged 25 to 39 in good health.

This chain joins TRBV9 and TRBJ2-2, with 7 bases aligning to TRBD1. The CDR3 consists of 13 residues. Per germline, CDR1 SGDLS and CDR2 YYNGEE. Trimming cost V 4 bases and J 7 bases; bases outside gene matches: 4. The CDR3 spells CASSSRGIGELFF. The CDR3 DNA sequence: TGTGCCAGCAGCTCCAGGGGGATCGGGGAGCTGTTTTTT.

J is TRBJ2-2 and V is TRBV5-5; 8 bases are a match to TRBD1. The CDR3 loop spans 16 amino acids. CDR1 and CDR2 (germline): SGHKS, YYEKEE (reference sequence). With 6 bases clipped from V and 1 base from J, the junction kept 8 bases outside the gene matches. The CDR3 sequence: CASTFAGTGNTGELFF. The CDR3 DNA follows: TGTGCCAGCACCTTCGCCGGGACAGGGAACACCGGGGAGCTGTTTTTT.

The rearrangement links TRBV7-8 to TRBJ2-7; either TRBD1 or TRBD2 may fit D (5 bases each). The V gene's germline CDR1 is SGHVS and CDR2 FQNEAQ. Deletions cut 5 bases from V and 0 bases from J, with 14 bases between. The CDR3 length is 15 residues. The CDR3 sequence is CASSLSEGRSYEQYF. The CDR3 DNA is TGTGCCAGCAGCCTCTCCGAGGGGCGCTCCTACGAGCAGTACTTC.

The V call is TRBV6-5, the J call TRBJ2-7; 9 positions match TRBD1. The CDR3 length is 16 residues. CDR1 and CDR2 from the germline V gene are MNHEY and SVGAGI. The J segment lost 3 bases and the V segment lost 0 bases, leaving 6 bases of the junction unmatched. Written as DNA, the CDR3 is TGTGCCAGCAGTTACTCAGGGACAGGGATACTCTACGAGCAGTACTTC. Its protein is CASSYSGTGILYEQYF.

The chain combines TRBV28 with TRBJ2-5, with D tentatively TRBD1 (5 bases). Germline V gives CDR1 MDHEN, CDR2 SYDVKM. V lost 6 bases, J lost 1 base, and 12 bases lay in between. The CDR3 has 14 residues. The CDR3 is CASSHGQLQETQYF. CDR3 coding DNA: TGTGCCAGCAGCCATGGACAACTCCAAGAGACCCAGTACTTC.

V usage is TRBV6-1 and J usage is TRBJ2-3, with 9 bases identical to TRBD1. This CDR3 has 14 residues. V shed 3 bases, J shed 5 bases, and the junction held 3 bases outside the gene matches. Germline assignment: CDR1 MNHNS and CDR2 SASEGT. CDR3 DNA: TGTGCCAGCAGTGACGGGACAGGGCGAGATACGCAGTATTTT. It codes for CASSDGTGRDTQYF.

The chain joins TRBV9 to TRBJ2-5; 7 bases agree with TRBD2. Trimming removed 0 bases from V and 5 bases from J; junction bases left unmatched: 7. The germline CDR1 and CDR2 sequences are SGDLS and YYNGEE. This CDR3 comprises 15 residues. The CDR3 is CASSVDGGFGETQYF. In nucleotides, the CDR3 is TGTGCCAGCAGCGTAGACGGGGGGTTCGGTGAGACCCAGTACTTC.

This chain joins TRBV15 and TRBJ2-7; 12 bases are a match to TRBD2. Trimming removed 3 bases from V and 6 bases from J; junction bases left unmatched: 6. The length of the CDR3 is 15 residues. Germline V CDR1 and CDR2: LNHNV, YYDKDF (reference sequence). The CDR3 DNA follows: TGTGCCACCAGCAGCCACACTAGCGGGAGGATCGAGCAGTACTTC. Its translation: CATSSHTSGRIEQYF.

The chain uses TRBV28 and TRBJ2-7; D is undetermined. This CDR3 comprises 14 residues. V lost 6 bases and J lost 2, with 14 bases in between. Germline V gene sequence: CDR1 MDHEN, CDR2 SYDVKM. The chain's CDR3 is CASSRVGPAYEQYF. DNA for the CDR3: TGTGCCAGCAGCCGAGTTGGGCCAGCCTACGAGCAGTACTTC.